The 27 T cell receptor beta chains presented below share a single source sample, sequenced in a study of T cell repertoires in cytomegalovirus infection. One entry per CDR3 protein, called by TCRdb with MiXCR from the reads. Here the sample spans under 150,000 distinct CDR3 sequences, 7% to 9.5% being singletons. The sequenced sample consisted of PBMCs. These receptors were collected from a human donor in good health (CMV status not recorded). Some clones in this sample may be carry-over from other donors' samples.

Many counts were recorded for this clonotype. V gene TRBV27 combines with J gene TRBJ1-1, with TRBD1 identical over 9 bases. This CDR3 spans 14 amino acids. V lost 5 bases to trimming and J lost 5 bases; unmatched junction nucleotides: 6. CDR1 and CDR2 (germline): MNHEY, SMNVEV (reference sequence). The CDR3 sequence: CASSPRGQGTEAFF. The CDR3 coding sequence is TGTGCCAGCAGTCCGCGCGGACAGGGGACTGAAGCTTTCTTT.

This clonotype was seen at least ten times. The rearrangement joins TRBV7-9 to TRBJ1-2; D is unresolved. Germline CDR1 is SEHNR and CDR2 is FQNEAQ (reference sequence). V was shortened by 3 bases and J by 4 bases, with 9 bases between the two germline ends. The CDR3 has 13 residues. Here the CDR3 DNA reads TGTGCCAGCAGCTTTCCCCTGGGCTATGGCTACACCTTC. Protein sequence: CASSFPLGYGYTF.

Ten or more counts support this clonotype. The gene calls are TRBV12-3 or TRBV12-4 and TRBJ2-2; D is possibly TRBD1 or TRBD2 (5 bases each). The germline V and J ends were trimmed by 8 bases and 6 bases, with 19 bases remaining between them. This CDR3 spans 15 amino acids. CDR3 in DNA: TGTGCCAGCTCCACAAAGGGGCGAGGGTCCGGGGAGCTGTTTTTT. It codes for CASSTKGRGSGELFF.

In this sample, this clonotype turned up a few times. The genes are TRBV20-1 and TRBJ1-5, with D perhaps matching TRBD1 (6 bases). This CDR3 region has 15 residues. Trimming pared 0 bases from V and 0 bases from J, leaving 9 bases between. Germline lookup yields CDR1 DFQATT and CDR2 SNEGSKA (reference sequence). CDR3 protein: CSAREGGFSNQPQHF. The CDR3 DNA reads as TGCAGTGCTAGAGAAGGGGGATTTAGCAATCAGCCCCAGCATTTT.

This clonotype was seen a single time. The V call is TRBV20-1, the J call TRBJ2-1; TRBD2 agrees at 9 bases. J was trimmed by 4 bases and V by 4 bases; bases with no gene match: 11. This CDR3 contains 16 residues. From germline, CDR1 is DFQATT and CDR2 SNEGSKA (reference sequence). The chain's CDR3 is CSATGGSGGPYNEQFF. The CDR3 nucleotides are TGCAGTGCTACCGGCGGGAGCGGGGGGCCGTACAATGAGCAGTTCTTC.

This clonotype was seen many times. The chain is built from TRBV5-1 and TRBJ1-5, with TRBD1 as a possible D gene (6 bases). V gave up 0 bases and J gave up 1 base, with 8 bases separating them. CDR1 SGHRS and CDR2 YFSETQ come from the germline V gene. The CDR3 consists of 15 residues. As DNA, the CDR3 is TGCGCCAGCAGCTTGGGGGACACAAGCAATCAGCCCCAGCATTTT. It encodes CASSLGDTSNQPQHF.

There are many counts of this clonotype. The chain carries TRBV19 and TRBJ1-2, with 11 positions matching TRBD1. The CDR3 has 15 residues. The ends lost 5 bases at V and 2 bases at J; junction bases unmatched: 4. CDR1 is LNHDA, CDR2 SQIVND, per germline (reference sequence). CDR3 region: CASSARDRGNYGYTF. The DNA for the CDR3 is TGTGCCAGTAGTGCACGGGACAGGGGGAACTATGGCTACACCTTC. Looking up the rest from reference TRBV19 and TRBJ1-2 gives the full variable domain: DGGITQSPKYLFRKEGQNVTLSCEQNLNHDAMYWYRQDPGQGLRLIYYSQIVNDFQKGDIAEGYSVSREKKESFPLTVTSAQKNPTAFYLCASSARDRGNYGYTFGSGTRLTVV.

The chain is built from TRBV29-1 and TRBJ2-7, with D tentatively TRBD1 (5 bases). The CDR3 is 14 amino acids. CDR1 is SQVTM, CDR2 ANQGSEA, per germline. Trimming stripped 5 bases from V and 1 base from J, with 15 bases between. CDR3 in DNA: TGCAGCGTTACAAACAGGATCGATTCCTACGAGCAGTACTTC. Translated, it gives CSVTNRIDSYEQYF.

The sample holds many counts of this clonotype. As DNA, the CDR3 is TGTGCCAGCAGTCCGGGCACTCAGCCCCAGCATTTT. Translation: CASSPGTQPQHF. The rearrangement uses TRBV12-3 or TRBV12-4 and TRBJ1-5; D is unresolved. The V end was cut by 5 bases, the J end by 6 bases, with 8 bases between. CDR3 length: 12 amino acids.

At least ten counts were recorded for this clonotype. The CDR3, as DNA: TGCGCCAGCAGCTTGGGGGACAGTCGAACGGGGCCTGGAAACACCATATATTTT. This gives the protein CASSLGDSRTGPGNTIYF. The chain carries TRBV5-1 and TRBJ1-3; 7 nucleotides agree with TRBD1. Germline loops: CDR1 SGHRS, CDR2 YFSETQ. The V gene end was trimmed by 0 bases and the J gene end by 2 bases; junction bases not matched to a gene: 11. This CDR3 is built from 18 residues.

This clonotype was counted ten times or more. V is TRBV6-5 and J is TRBJ1-5, with D tentatively TRBD1 (5 bases). Trimming took 6 bases from V and 9 from J, leaving 18 bases between them. Germline V lookup: CDR1 MNHEY, CDR2 SVGAGI. This CDR3 has 14 residues. The CDR3 loop is CASSPGRTNSPQHF. The CDR3 DNA reads as TGTGCCAGCAGCCCGGGACGTACGAATTCGCCCCAGCATTTT.

This clonotype was counted many times. The CDR3: CASSYSKVVNTEAFF. CDR3 bases: TGTGCCAGCAGTTACTCGAAGGTAGTGAACACTGAAGCTTTCTTT. V and J are TRBV6-5 and TRBJ1-1; D is undetermined. V lost 0 bases, J lost 0 bases, and 8 bases lay in between. The CDR3 has 15 residues. Germline CDR1 is MNHEY and CDR2 is SVGAGI.

The sample holds a few counts of this clonotype. The genes are TRBV18 and TRBJ1-2; D is perhaps TRBD1 (6 bases). This CDR3 spans 13 amino acids. CDR1 is KGHSH, CDR2 LQKENI, per germline. V shed 6 bases and J shed 7 bases, with 15 bases lying between them. CDR3: CASSDTGLVGYTF. The CDR3 coding sequence is TGTGCCAGCTCGGATACAGGGTTGGTTGGCTACACCTTC.

The V and J genes are TRBV12-3 or TRBV12-4 and TRBJ2-2; either TRBD1 or TRBD2 may fit D (5 bases each). This CDR3 has 17 residues. V was clipped by 5 bases and J by 7 bases, with 23 bases between them. CDR3 nucleotides: TGTGCCAGCAGTATCTGGGGGAAAGGGGCCCGCGGCGGGGAGCTGTTTTTT. Translating it yields CASSIWGKGARGGELFF.

This chain connects TRBV2 to TRBJ2-7; 10 bases are shared with TRBD1. This CDR3 spans 14 amino acids. Germline trimming cut 5 bases from V and 3 bases from J; bases unmatched to any gene: 4. CDR1 is SNHLY, CDR2 FYNNEI, per germline. Here the CDR3 reads CASSFGQGGYEQYF. Written as DNA, the CDR3 is TGTGCCAGCAGTTTCGGACAGGGGGGCTACGAGCAGTACTTC. Full variable domain (rest looked up from reference TRBV2 and TRBJ2-7): EPEVTQTPSHQVTQMGQEVILRCVPISNHLYFYWYRQILGQKVEFLVSFYNNEISEKSEIFDDQFSVERPDGSNFTLKIRSTKLEDSAMYFCASSFGQGGYEQYFGPGTRLTVT.

This clonotype was observed at least ten times. V gene TRBV12-3 or TRBV12-4 combines with J gene TRBJ1-6, with unresolved D. The V end was cut by 4 bases, the J end by 7 bases, with 11 bases between. The CDR3 length is 14 residues. The chain's CDR3 is CASSSLGANSPLHF. The CDR3 DNA reads as TGTGCCAGCAGTTCCCTTGGCGCCAATTCACCCCTCCACTTT.

There are a few counts of this clonotype. The V gene is TRBV30, the J gene TRBJ2-1; D is possibly TRBD1 (5 bases). The ends were cut back, 0 bases at V and 4 bases at J, with 13 bases in the middle. The CDR3 is made up of 15 amino acids. Per germline, CDR1 GTSNPN and CDR2 SVGIG (reference sequence). The CDR3 spells CAWSVLRALYNEQFF. CDR3 coding DNA: TGTGCCTGGAGTGTACTCAGGGCTCTATACAATGAGCAGTTCTTC.

The table lists this clonotype with a few counts. The V and J genes are TRBV4-1 and TRBJ2-7; D is uncertain. This CDR3 is 13 amino acids long. V was clipped by 6 bases and J by 4 bases, with 13 bases between them. The germline gives CDR1 MGHRA, CDR2 YSYEKL. The CDR3 spells CASRLGPGYEQYF. The CDR3 DNA sequence: TGCGCCAGCAGATTAGGCCCCGGGTACGAGCAGTACTTC.

Here the CDR3 DNA reads TGCAGTGCTAGAGATCCCCCAATCGGGGGCTACACCTTC. It specifies CSARDPPIGGYTF. The V and J genes are TRBV20-1 and TRBJ1-2; D is unresolved. The length of the CDR3 is 13 residues. Germline V gene data show CDR1 as DFQATT and CDR2 as SNEGSKA (reference sequence). V was clipped by 0 bases and J by 8 bases, with 13 bases between them.

This clonotype was observed at least ten times. The V call is TRBV7-2, the J call TRBJ2-3; 9 bases line up with TRBD2. Germline CDR1 and CDR2: SGHTA and FQGNSA. J gave up 8 bases and V 2 bases, and 11 bases lay outside the gene matches. This CDR3 has 16 residues. The CDR3 bases are TGTGCCAGCAGCTTATTTGCGCGGGAGGGCAGTGGTACGCAGTATTTT. Protein sequence: CASSLFAREGSGTQYF. The whole variable domain, remainder taken from reference TRBV7-2 and TRBJ2-3, is GAGVSQSPSNKVTEKGKDVELRCDPISGHTALYWYRQSLGQGLEFLIYFQGNSAPDKSGLPSDRFSAERTGGSVSTLTIQRTQQEDSAVYLCASSLFAREGSGTQYFGPGTRLTVL.

At least ten counts were recorded for this clonotype. The chain couples TRBV7-6 to TRBJ2-3; 7 bases are a match to TRBD1. The CDR3 is 13 amino acids. Germline loops: CDR1 SGHVS, CDR2 FNYEAQ. V lost 2 bases and J lost 9; bases outside the gene matches: 5. The CDR3 protein is CASSLPTGSTQYF. The CDR3 coding sequence is TGTGCCAGCAGCTTACCGACAGGGAGCACGCAGTATTTT.

This clonotype was counted at least ten times. The chain carries TRBV24-1 and TRBJ1-1; 7 bases align to TRBD1. Germline V CDR1 and CDR2: KGHDR, SFDVKD. CDR3 length equals 13 residues. Trimming removed 4 bases from V and 7 bases from J; junction bases left unmatched: 5. CDR3 sequence: CATSEGDSSEAFF. CDR3 nucleotide sequence: TGTGCCACCAGTGAAGGGGACAGTAGTGAAGCTTTCTTT.

This clonotype was seen a handful of times. DNA of the CDR3: TGCAGTGCTAGAGCAACAGGGTTTAATTTAGAGACCCAGTACTTC. Protein: CSARATGFNLETQYF. The chain carries TRBV20-1 and TRBJ2-5; D is possibly TRBD1 (6 bases). Trimming took 1 base from V and 4 from J, leaving 16 bases between them. The CDR3 runs 15 residues. CDR1 is DFQATT and CDR2 is SNEGSKA in the germline V gene (reference sequence).

This clonotype was seen a few times. This chain connects TRBV3-1 to TRBJ2-3, with D perhaps being TRBD1 or TRBD2 (5 bases each). The CDR3 is 15 residues long. V shed 3 bases and J shed 2 bases, with 12 bases lying between them. The germline V gene encodes CDR1 LGHDT and CDR2 YNNKEL (reference sequence). CDR3 protein: CASSHWDHNTDTQYF. Here the CDR3 DNA reads TGTGCCAGCAGCCACTGGGACCATAACACAGATACGCAGTATTTT.

Details on this clonotype: It may be a read error: a sequence one base away is much more abundant. This sequence joins TRBV19 and TRBJ2-7; 8 bases fit TRBD1. Germline CDR1 and CDR2: LNHDA and SQIVND (reference sequence). The CDR3 totals 13 residues. CDR3 bases: TGTTCCAGCCTTTGGACAGGGCCCTACGAGCAGTACTTC. This gives the protein CSSLWTGPYEQYF. Supplemented by reference TRBV19 and TRBJ2-7, the full variable domain reads DGGITQSPKYLFRKEGQNVTLSCEQNLNHDAMYWYRQDPGQGLRLIYYSQIVNDFQKGDIAEGYSVSREKKESFPLTVTSAQKNPTAFYLCSSLWTGPYEQYFGPGTRLTVT.

This clonotype occurred a few times. The chain combines TRBV5-1 with TRBJ2-7; tentative D call: TRBD2 (5 bases). CDR3 length: 13 residues. From germline, CDR1 is SGHRS and CDR2 YFSETQ. Between the trimmed V and J ends, which lost 4 bases and 5 bases, there was a span of 13 bases. This CDR3 is CASSPSTGNEQYF. The CDR3 DNA sequence: TGCGCCAGCAGCCCCTCGACGGGGAACGAGCAGTACTTC.

This clonotype showed up just a few times. The chain couples TRBV29-1 to TRBJ1-1, with 7 bases lining up with TRBD1. The CDR3 runs to 13 residues. V dropped 4 bases and J dropped 7; count of bases not matched to a gene: 9. The germline V gene has CDR1 SQVTM and CDR2 ANQGSEA. CDR3 nucleotide sequence: TGCAGCGTTGGACAGGGTGATTTGGGTGAAGCTTTCTTT. This gives the protein CSVGQGDLGEAFF.